The TCR beta chain under discussion was sequenced for a study of shared clonotypes between healthy human individuals. The V gene's germline CDR1 is LNHDA and CDR2 SQIVND (reference sequence). The CDR3 is made up of 15 amino acids. V shed 10 bases and J 0 bases; nucleotides not matched to a gene: 6. Using immunoSEQ multiplex PCR, the repertoire was profiled, and TCRdb retains in-frame clones only, with some absent. The data hold some 2 million clones, with about 95% observed a single time. This sequence originates from a man younger than 35 in good health. The sample taken for sequencing was naive CD4+ T cells sorted from blood. The subset denotes: CD45RA+ positively selected. The chain is built from TRBV19 and TRBJ2-2; 9 bases are shared with TRBD2. CDR3 nucleotide sequence: TGTGCCACGCGGGAGGGAGAAACGAACACCGGGGAGCTGTTTTTT. As protein: CATREGETNTGELFF.